This T cell receptor beta chain is from a study of regulatory T cells in long-lasting Graves disease. The study, taken as a whole, reports: Not thyroid tissue but only peripheral blood was studied.

Sample time point: persistent/refractory GD, antithyroid drugs over 5 years with positive TRAb. From PBMCs, RNA was extracted and then used to make the TCR library. With respect to this clonotype: What it binds is unknown.

The authors built TCR beta libraries using iRepertoire HTBI primers and Arm-PCR of CDR3 regions. TCRdb recomputed calls from the multiplex PCR reads with MiXCR, one row per CDR3 protein. Altogether some 370,000 distinct CDR3 sequences are present, 23% being singletons, with the ten largest covering under 35%. The TCR sequence derives from a middle-aged woman with Graves disease. Sequences were derived from peripheral blood mononuclear cells (PBMCs), sampled when the disease was refractory, from a patient treated with antithyroid drugs.

In nucleotides, the CDR3 is TGCAGCGCCCAGGGACCTTCGAGCACTGAAGCTTTCTTT. As protein: CSAQGPSSTEAFF. The chain employs TRBV29-1 and TRBJ1-1; D possibly corresponds to TRBD1 (5 bases). CDR3 length: 13 amino acids. V was trimmed by 7 bases and J by 4 bases, leaving 16 bases between them. Germline assignment: CDR1 SQVTM and CDR2 ANQGSEA.